A single sample is the source of the 13 T cell receptor beta chains below, sequenced in a study of blood T cells in healthy people across ages. Primed by a sample-barcoded 5' primer and a J-beta primer mix, a second PCR proceeded for roughly 7 to 11 cycles. TCRdb reprocessed the 5' RACE reads via MiXCR and lists one record per CDR3 protein. This sample yields around 1,000,000 distinct CDR3 sequences, of which roughly a quarter are seen a single time; around 0.75% belongs to the top ten. These data were also reused for a study on T cells of mothers and their children.

Sequenced input: blood. The origin of the receptors is a girl aged 2-10 years in good health.

This clonotype was seen a handful of times. CDR3 in DNA: TGTGCCAGCAGCTGGGGTGTCACCGGGGAGCTGTTTTTT. Protein sequence: CASSWGVTGELFF. The J gene is TRBJ2-2, the V gene TRBV27, with unresolved D. V shed 6 bases and J shed 4 bases, with 9 bases lying between them. Looked up from germline, CDR1 is MNHEY and CDR2 is SMNVEV (reference sequence). CDR3 length: 13 amino acids.

CDR3 sequence (DNA): TGTGCCACCGGGGCAGGTCAGCCCCAGCATTTT. Translation gives CATGAGQPQHF. V and J are TRBV5-8 and TRBJ1-5; possible D gene TRBD1, 5 bases. Germline V gene sequence: CDR1 SGHTS, CDR2 YDEGEE. CDR3 length: 11 residues. V gave up 9 bases and J gave up 6 bases, with 10 bases separating them.

The table lists this clonotype with a few counts. The chain combines TRBV6-2 or TRBV6-3 with TRBJ2-3; 7 positions agree with TRBD2. The CDR3 loop spans 17 amino acids. Germline V gene lookup returns CDR1 MNHEY and CDR2 SVGEGT. V was clipped by 2 bases and J by 4 bases; unmatched bases: 12. The CDR3 region is CASSYESRGGVSDTQYF. CDR3 coding DNA: TGTGCCAGCAGTTACGAAAGCCGCGGGGGAGTCTCAGATACGCAGTATTTT.

This rearrangement joins TRBV7-8 to TRBJ1-2; D not certain. This CDR3 is built from 13 residues. The V end lost 4 bases, the J end lost 4 bases, and 10 bases lay between the germline ends. In germline, CDR1 is SGHVS, CDR2 FQNEAQ. This CDR3 is CASSSGPLYGYTF. CDR3 in DNA: TGTGCCAGCAGCTCAGGACCGCTCTATGGCTACACCTTC.

This chain joins TRBV7-2 and TRBJ2-5; no definite D call. Germline V gives CDR1 SGHTA, CDR2 FQGNSA. This CDR3 is built from 13 residues. Trimming cost V 1 base and J 3 bases, with 6 bases left between them. CDR3 region: CASSLDNEETQYF. The CDR3 bases are TGTGCCAGCAGCTTAGATAACGAAGAGACCCAGTACTTC.

In its sample, this clonotype was seen a few times. This chain links TRBV29-1 with TRBJ2-2, with a weak D call TRBD2 (6 bases). In germline, CDR1 is SQVTM, CDR2 ANQGSEA. The V and J ends lost 5 bases and 7 bases respectively, with 11 bases between them. The CDR3 spans 12 residues. This CDR3 reads CSVSEGFGELFF. Written as DNA, the CDR3 is TGCAGCGTTTCGGAGGGGTTCGGGGAGCTGTTTTTT.

Concerning this clonotype: One junction end disagrees with the germline gene, perhaps due to a read error. The V call is TRBV6-2 or TRBV6-3, the J call TRBJ2-7; possible D gene TRBD2, 7 bases. The CDR3 has 16 residues. Germline values: CDR1 MNHEY, CDR2 SVGEGT. The CDR3 coding sequence is TGTGCCAGCAGTTACTCGATCGGGGGGCCCTCCTACGAGCAGCACTTC. It is translated as CASSYSIGGPSYEQHF.

The chain recombines TRBV4-1 with TRBJ2-7; 9 nucleotides align to TRBD2. CDR1 and CDR2 from the germline V gene are MGHRA and YSYEKL. This CDR3 region has 16 residues. The V gene end was trimmed by 5 bases and the J gene end by 2 bases; junction bases not matched to a gene: 10. CDR3 coding DNA: TGCGCCAGCAGCGCCATCATAGCGGGAGCGCCCTACGAGCAGTACTTC. This encodes CASSAIIAGAPYEQYF.

This clonotype was found a few times. The chain employs TRBV18 and TRBJ2-7; 7 nucleotides line up with TRBD1. V shed 2 bases and J 6 bases; nucleotides not matched to a gene: 4. CDR1 KGHSH and CDR2 LQKENI come from the germline V gene. This CDR3 comprises 13 residues. DNA of the CDR3: TGTGCCAGCTCACCAAAGACAGGGAGCGAGCAGTACTTC. This codes for CASSPKTGSEQYF.

The chain uses TRBV4-3 and TRBJ2-3; D is tentatively TRBD1 or TRBD2 (6 bases each). The germline V gene encodes CDR1 LGHNA and CDR2 YSLEER. Trimming cost V 1 base and J 6 bases, with 17 bases left between them. The CDR3 runs 16 residues. This CDR3 is CASSQGRDKGGDTQYF. The CDR3 bases are TGCGCCAGCAGCCAAGGTCGGGACAAAGGGGGGGATACGCAGTATTTT.

The chain has TRBV4-2 and TRBJ1-4; tentatively, D is TRBD1 (6 bases). Germline V gene data show CDR1 as LGHNA and CDR2 as YNFKEQ. With 4 bases removed from V and 8 bases from J, the gap between germline ends came to 14 bases. The CDR3 is made up of 14 amino acids. This CDR3 is CASSPPGQWEKLFF. In DNA, the CDR3 is TGTGCCAGCAGCCCCCCGGGACAATGGGAAAAACTGTTTTTT.

This chain links TRBV11-2 with TRBJ1-2, with D perhaps TRBD1 (5 bases). With 5 bases removed from V and 8 bases from J, the gap between germline ends came to 24 bases. Germline CDR1 SGHAT, CDR2 FQNNGV. The CDR3 totals 16 residues. The CDR3 region is CASSPGTEPGGRGYTF. CDR3 nucleotides: TGTGCCAGCAGCCCCGGGACGGAGCCGGGAGGGCGGGGCTACACCTTC.

Only a few counts were recorded for this clonotype. This chain joins TRBV19 and TRBJ1-1; TRBD1 is a possible D gene (6 bases). The CDR3 covers 14 residues. The germline CDR1 and CDR2 sequences are LNHDA and SQIVND (reference sequence). V was pared by 3 bases and J by 7 bases, with 15 bases between. CDR3 in amino acids: CASSIPGGLDEAFF. CDR3 bases: TGTGCCAGTAGTATCCCCGGGGGGCTTGATGAAGCTTTCTTT.